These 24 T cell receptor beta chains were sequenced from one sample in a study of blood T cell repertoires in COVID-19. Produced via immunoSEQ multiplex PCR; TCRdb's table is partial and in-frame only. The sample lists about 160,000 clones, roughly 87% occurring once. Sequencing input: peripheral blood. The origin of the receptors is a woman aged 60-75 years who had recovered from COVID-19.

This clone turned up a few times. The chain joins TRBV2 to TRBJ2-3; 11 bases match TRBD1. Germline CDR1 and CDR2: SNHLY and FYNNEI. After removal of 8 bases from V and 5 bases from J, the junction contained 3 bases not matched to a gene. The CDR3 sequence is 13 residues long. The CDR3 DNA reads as TGTGCCAGCGGTGGGACAGGGGGAGATACGCAGTATTTT. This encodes CASGGTGGDTQYF.

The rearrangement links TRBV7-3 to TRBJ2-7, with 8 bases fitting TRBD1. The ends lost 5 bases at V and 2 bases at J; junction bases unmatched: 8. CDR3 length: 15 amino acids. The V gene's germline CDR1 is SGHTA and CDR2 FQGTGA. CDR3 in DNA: TGTGCCAGCAGCCTCGCAGGGGGCGAACCCTACGAGCAGTACTTC. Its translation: CASSLAGGEPYEQYF.

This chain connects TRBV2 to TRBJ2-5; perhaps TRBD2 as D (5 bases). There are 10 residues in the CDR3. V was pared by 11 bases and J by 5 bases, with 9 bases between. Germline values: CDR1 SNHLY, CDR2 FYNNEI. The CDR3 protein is CASSGETQYF. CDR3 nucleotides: TGTGCCTCTTCGGGGGAGACCCAGTACTTC. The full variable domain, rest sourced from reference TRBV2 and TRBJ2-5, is EPEVTQTPSHQVTQMGQEVILRCVPISNHLYFYWYRQILGQKVEFLVSFYNNEISEKSEIFDDQFSVERPDGSNFTLKIRSTKLEDSAMYFCASSGETQYFGPGTRLLVL.

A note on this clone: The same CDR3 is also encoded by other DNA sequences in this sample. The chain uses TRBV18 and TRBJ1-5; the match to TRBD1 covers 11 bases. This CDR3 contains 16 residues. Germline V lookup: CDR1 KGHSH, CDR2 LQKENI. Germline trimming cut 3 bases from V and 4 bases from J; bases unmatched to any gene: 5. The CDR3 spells CASSPGQGARNQPQHF. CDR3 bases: TGTGCCAGCTCACCCGGACAGGGGGCACGGAATCAGCCCCAGCATTTT. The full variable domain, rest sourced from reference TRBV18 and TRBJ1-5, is NAGVMQNPRHLVRRRGQEARLRCSPMKGHSHVYWYRQLPEEGLKFMVYLQKENIIDESGMPKERFSAEFPKEGPSILRIQQVVRGDSAAYFCASSPGQGARNQPQHFGDGTRLSIL.

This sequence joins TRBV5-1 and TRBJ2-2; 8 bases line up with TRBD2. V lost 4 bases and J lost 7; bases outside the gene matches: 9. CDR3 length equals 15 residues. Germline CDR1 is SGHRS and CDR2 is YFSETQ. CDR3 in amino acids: CASSPGGGPDGELFF. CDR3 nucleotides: TGCGCCAGCAGCCCGGGCGGGGGGCCTGACGGGGAGCTGTTTTTT.

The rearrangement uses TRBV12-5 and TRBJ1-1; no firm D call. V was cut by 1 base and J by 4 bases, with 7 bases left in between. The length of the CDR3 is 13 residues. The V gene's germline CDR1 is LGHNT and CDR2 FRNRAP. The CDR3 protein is CASGLGRGTEAFF. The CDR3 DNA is TGTGCTAGTGGTTTGGGGAGAGGCACTGAAGCTTTCTTT.

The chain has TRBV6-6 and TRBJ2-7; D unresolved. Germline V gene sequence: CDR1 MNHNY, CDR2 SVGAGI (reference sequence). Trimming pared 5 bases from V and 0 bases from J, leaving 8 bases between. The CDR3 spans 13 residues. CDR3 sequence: CASSQPSSYEQYF. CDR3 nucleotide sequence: TGTGCCAGCAGTCAACCTAGCTCCTACGAGCAGTACTTC.

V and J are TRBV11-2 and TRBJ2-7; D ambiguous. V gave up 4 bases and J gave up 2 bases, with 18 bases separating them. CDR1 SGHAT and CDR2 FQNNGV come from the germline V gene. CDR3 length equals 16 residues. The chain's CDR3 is CASSSLVTSPPYEQYF. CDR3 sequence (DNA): TGTGCCAGCAGCTCCCTGGTTACAAGTCCACCCTACGAGCAGTACTTC.

Here the CDR3 DNA reads TGTGCCAGTATGATGCAGGGCAATCAGCCCCAGCATTTT. Its translation: CASMMQGNQPQHF. J is TRBJ1-5 and V is TRBV19; D remains unclear. The germline V and J ends were trimmed by 7 bases and 2 bases, with 9 bases remaining between them. CDR1 is LNHDA, CDR2 SQIVND, per germline (reference sequence). CDR3 length equals 13 residues.

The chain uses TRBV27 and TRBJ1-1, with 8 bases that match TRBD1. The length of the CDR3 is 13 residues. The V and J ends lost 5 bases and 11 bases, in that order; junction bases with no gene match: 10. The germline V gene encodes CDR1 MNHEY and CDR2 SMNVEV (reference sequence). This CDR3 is CASSLNGQGRAFF. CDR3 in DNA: TGTGCCAGCAGTCTCAACGGACAGGGCCGGGCTTTCTTT.

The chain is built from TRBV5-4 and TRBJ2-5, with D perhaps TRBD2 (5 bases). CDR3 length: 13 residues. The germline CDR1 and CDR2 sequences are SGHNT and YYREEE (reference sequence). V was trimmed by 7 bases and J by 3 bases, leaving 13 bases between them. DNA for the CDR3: TGTGCCAGCTCTTCTATCGGGGAAGAGACCCAGTACTTC. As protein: CASSSIGEETQYF.

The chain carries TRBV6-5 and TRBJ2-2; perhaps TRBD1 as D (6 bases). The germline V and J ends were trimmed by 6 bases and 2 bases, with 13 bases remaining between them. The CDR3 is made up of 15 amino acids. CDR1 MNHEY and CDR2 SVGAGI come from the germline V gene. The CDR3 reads CASRGAGVNTGELFF. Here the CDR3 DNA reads TGTGCCAGCAGGGGGGCAGGGGTTAACACCGGGGAGCTGTTTTTT.

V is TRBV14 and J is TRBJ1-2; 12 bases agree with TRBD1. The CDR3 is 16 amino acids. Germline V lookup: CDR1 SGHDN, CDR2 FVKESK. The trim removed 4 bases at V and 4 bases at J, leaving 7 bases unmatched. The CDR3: CASSPGTGGWGYGYTF. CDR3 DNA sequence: TGTGCCAGCAGCCCGGGGACAGGGGGCTGGGGCTATGGCTACACCTTC. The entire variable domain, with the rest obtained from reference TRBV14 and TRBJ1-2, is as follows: EAGVTQFPSHSVIEKGQTVTLRCDPISGHDNLYWYRRVMGKEIKFLLHFVKESKQDESGMPNNRFLAERTGGTYSTLKVQPAELEDSGVYFCASSPGTGGWGYGYTFGSGTRLTVV.

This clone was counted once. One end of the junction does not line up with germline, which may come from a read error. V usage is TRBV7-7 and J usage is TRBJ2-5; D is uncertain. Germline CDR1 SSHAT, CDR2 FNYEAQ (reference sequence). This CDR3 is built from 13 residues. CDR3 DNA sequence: TGTGCTAGCAGCCCCGGTCACCAAGAGACCCAGTACTTC. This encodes CASSPGHQETQYF.

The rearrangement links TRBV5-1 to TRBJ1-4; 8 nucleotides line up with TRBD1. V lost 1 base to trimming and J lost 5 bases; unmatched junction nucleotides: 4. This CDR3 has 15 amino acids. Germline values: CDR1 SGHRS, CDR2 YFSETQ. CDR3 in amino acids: CASSLKQGENEKLFF. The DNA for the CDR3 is TGCGCCAGCAGCTTGAAACAGGGGGAAAATGAAAAACTGTTTTTT.

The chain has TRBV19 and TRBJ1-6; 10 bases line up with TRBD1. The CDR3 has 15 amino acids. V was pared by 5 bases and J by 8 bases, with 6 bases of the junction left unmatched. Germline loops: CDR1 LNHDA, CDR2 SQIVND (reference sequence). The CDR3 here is CASSVSGTGDSPLHF. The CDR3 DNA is TGTGCCAGTAGTGTCTCCGGGACAGGGGATTCACCCCTCCACTTT.

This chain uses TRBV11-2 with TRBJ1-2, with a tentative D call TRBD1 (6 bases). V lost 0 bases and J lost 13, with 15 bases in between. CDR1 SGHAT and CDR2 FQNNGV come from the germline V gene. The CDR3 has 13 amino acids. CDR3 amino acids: CASSLEPSGAFTF. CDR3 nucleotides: TGTGCCAGCAGCTTAGAGCCCTCAGGGGCCTTCACCTTC.

CDR3 DNA: TGTGCCAGCAGCCTACTAAGCGGGGGAACGAAGGATACGCAGTATTTT. This encodes CASSLLSGGTKDTQYF. The chain links TRBV5-5 to TRBJ2-3; TRBD2 matches at 8 bases. The CDR3 length is 16 residues. CDR1 and CDR2 from the germline V gene are SGHKS and YYEKEE (reference sequence). Trimming cost V 4 bases and J 6 bases; bases outside gene matches: 13.

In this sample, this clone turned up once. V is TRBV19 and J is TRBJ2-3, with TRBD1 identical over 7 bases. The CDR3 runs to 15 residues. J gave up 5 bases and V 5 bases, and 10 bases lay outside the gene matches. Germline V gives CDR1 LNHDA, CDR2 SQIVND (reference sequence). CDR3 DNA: TGTGCCAGTAGTCTCCGACAGGGATCCAGAGATACGCAGTATTTT. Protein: CASSLRQGSRDTQYF.

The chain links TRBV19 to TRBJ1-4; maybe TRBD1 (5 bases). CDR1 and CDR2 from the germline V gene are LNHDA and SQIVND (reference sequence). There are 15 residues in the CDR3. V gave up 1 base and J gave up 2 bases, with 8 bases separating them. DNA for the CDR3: TGTGCCAGTAGTATAGCCCGGGGGACTAATGAAAAACTGTTTTTT. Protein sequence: CASSIARGTNEKLFF. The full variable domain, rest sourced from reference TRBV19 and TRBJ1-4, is DGGITQSPKYLFRKEGQNVTLSCEQNLNHDAMYWYRQDPGQGLRLIYYSQIVNDFQKGDIAEGYSVSREKKESFPLTVTSAQKNPTAFYLCASSIARGTNEKLFFGSGTQLSVL.

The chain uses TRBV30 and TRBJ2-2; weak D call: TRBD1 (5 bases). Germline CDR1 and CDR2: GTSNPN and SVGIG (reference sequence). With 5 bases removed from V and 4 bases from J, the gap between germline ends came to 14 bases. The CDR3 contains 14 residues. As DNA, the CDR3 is TGTGCCTGGGCCCGGGTAGGGGCCACCGGGGAGCTGTTTTTT. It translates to CAWARVGATGELFF. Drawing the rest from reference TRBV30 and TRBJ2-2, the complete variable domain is SQTIHQWPATLVQPVGSPLSLECTVEGTSNPNLYWYRQAAGRGLQLLFYSVGIGQISSEVPQNLSASRPQDRQFILSSKKLLLSDSGFYLCAWARVGATGELFFGEGSRLTVL.

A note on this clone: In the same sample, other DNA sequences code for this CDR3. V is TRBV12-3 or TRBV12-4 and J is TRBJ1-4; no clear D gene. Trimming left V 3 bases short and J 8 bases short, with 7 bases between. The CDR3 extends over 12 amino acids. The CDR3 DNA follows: TGTGCCAGCAGTTTTGGCCGCGAAAAACTGTTTTTT. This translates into CASSFGREKLFF.

As DNA, the CDR3 is TGTGCCAGTAGTCGGACTAGCGGGGGGCTCTCCTACAATGAGCAGTTCTTC. Its protein product is CASSRTSGGLSYNEQFF. The J gene is TRBJ2-1, the V gene TRBV19, with 14 positions matching TRBD2. Germline loops: CDR1 LNHDA, CDR2 SQIVND (reference sequence). J was trimmed by 0 bases and V by 5 bases; bases with no gene match: 3. The CDR3 is made up of 17 amino acids. Variable domain in full (rest from reference TRBV19 and TRBJ2-1): DGGITQSPKYLFRKEGQNVTLSCEQNLNHDAMYWYRQDPGQGLRLIYYSQIVNDFQKGDIAEGYSVSREKKESFPLTVTSAQKNPTAFYLCASSRTSGGLSYNEQFFGPGTRLTVL.

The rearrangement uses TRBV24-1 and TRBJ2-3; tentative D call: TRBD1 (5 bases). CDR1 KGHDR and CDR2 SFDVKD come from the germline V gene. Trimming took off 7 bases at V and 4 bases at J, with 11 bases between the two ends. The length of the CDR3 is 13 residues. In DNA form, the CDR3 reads TGTGCCACCAGCCAGGGTAACCCAGATACGCAGTATTTT. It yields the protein CATSQGNPDTQYF.